This TCR beta chain came from a study of blood T cells in healthy people across ages. Findings of the study overall: Strong correlation existed between TCR beta diversity and naive T cell percentage.

Per sample, at least 5.5 micrograms of total RNA were extracted. PCR was performed a second time for roughly 7 to 11 cycles using a sample-barcoded 5' primer and a J-beta primer mix. CDR3-containing paired-end reads numbering at least 2.5 million came from each sample. TCRdb reprocessed the 5' RACE reads with MiXCR, giving one entry per CDR3 protein. This sample carries hundreds of thousands of distinct CDR3 sequences, about 51% of them seen once, and the ten largest clones take roughly 14%. This clonotype appeared a few times. Its antigen is not identified. The CDR3 sequence is 16 residues long. CDR1 and CDR2 from the germline V gene are MNHEY and SMNVEV (reference sequence). Trimming removed 4 bases from V and 1 base from J; junction bases left unmatched: 7.

The specimen sequenced was blood. This receptor was taken from a woman of 80 years or more in good health. V gene TRBV27 combines with J gene TRBJ2-3, with 8 bases identical to TRBD2. The CDR3 DNA is TGTGCCAGCAGTTCCTTAAGCGGGAGCCGCACAGATACGCAGTATTTT. Translation gives CASSSLSGSRTDTQYF.